This T cell receptor beta chain was documented in a study of blood T cells in healthy people across ages. Every sample had a minimum of 6 million PBMCs isolated. The ends were cut back, 2 bases at V and 4 bases at J, with 15 bases in the middle. This CDR3 is 16 amino acids long. A J-beta primer mix and a sample-barcoded 5' primer were used in a second PCR of roughly 6 to 11 cycles. TCRdb reanalysed the 5' RACE reads using MiXCR and keeps one entry per CDR3 protein. This sample yields some 690,000 distinct CDR3 sequences, of which 22% are seen a single time; 22% belongs to the top ten. J is TRBJ2-1 and V is TRBV12-3 or TRBV12-4; D may be TRBD2 (6 bases). The specimen was blood. The receptor comes from a man in his 70s in good health. CDR3 region: CASSLISGPMYNEQFF. In DNA, the CDR3 is TGTGCCAGCAGTTTAATCAGCGGGCCCATGTACAATGAGCAGTTCTTC.